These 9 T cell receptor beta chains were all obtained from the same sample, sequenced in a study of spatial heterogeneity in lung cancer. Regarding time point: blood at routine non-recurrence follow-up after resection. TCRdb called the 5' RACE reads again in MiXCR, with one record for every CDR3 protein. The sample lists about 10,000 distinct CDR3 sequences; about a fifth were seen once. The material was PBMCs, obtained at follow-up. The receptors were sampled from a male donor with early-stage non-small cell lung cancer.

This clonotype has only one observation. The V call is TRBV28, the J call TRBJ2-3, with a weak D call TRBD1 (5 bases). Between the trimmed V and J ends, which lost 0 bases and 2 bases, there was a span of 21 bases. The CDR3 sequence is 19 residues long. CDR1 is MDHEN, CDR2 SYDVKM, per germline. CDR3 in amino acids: CASSLWPGPHPLSTDTQYF. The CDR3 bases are TGTGCCAGCAGTTTATGGCCAGGGCCACACCCTTTATCCACAGATACGCAGTATTTT. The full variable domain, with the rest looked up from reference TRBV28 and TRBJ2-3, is DVKVTQSSRYLVKRTGEKVFLECVQDMDHENMFWYRQDPGLGLRLIYFSYDVKMKEKGDIPEGYSVSREKKERFSLILESASTNQTSMYLCASSLWPGPHPLSTDTQYFGPGTRLTVL.

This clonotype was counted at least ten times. The CDR3 region is CASSFPGLETQYF. CDR3 in DNA: TGTGCCAGCAGCTTCCCAGGTCTGGAGACCCAGTACTTC. The chain links TRBV7-9 to TRBJ2-5; D gene unclear. Trimming took off 3 bases at V and 5 bases at J, with 10 bases between the two ends. In germline, CDR1 is SEHNR, CDR2 FQNEAQ (reference sequence). The CDR3 contains 13 residues. Together with reference TRBV7-9 and TRBJ2-5, the CDR3 gives the full variable domain: DTGVSQNPRHKITKRGQNVTFRCDPISEHNRLYWYRQTLGQGPEFLTYFQNEAQLEKSRLLSDRFSAERPKGSFSTLEIQRTEQGDSAMYLCASSFPGLETQYFGPGTRLLVL.

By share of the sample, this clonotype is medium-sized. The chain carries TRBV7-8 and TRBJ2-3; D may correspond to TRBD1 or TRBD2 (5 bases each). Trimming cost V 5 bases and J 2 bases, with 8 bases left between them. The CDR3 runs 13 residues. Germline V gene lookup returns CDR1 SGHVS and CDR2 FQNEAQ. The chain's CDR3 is CASSPGHTDTQYF. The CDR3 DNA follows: TGTGCCAGCAGCCCGGGGCACACAGATACGCAGTATTTT.

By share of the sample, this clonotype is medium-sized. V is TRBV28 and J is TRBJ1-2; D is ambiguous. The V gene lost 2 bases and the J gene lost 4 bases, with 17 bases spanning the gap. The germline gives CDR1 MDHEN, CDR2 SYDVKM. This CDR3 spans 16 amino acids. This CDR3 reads CASSLLGRLAFYGYTF. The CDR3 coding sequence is TGTGCCAGCAGTTTACTGGGCAGGCTCGCCTTCTATGGCTACACCTTC.

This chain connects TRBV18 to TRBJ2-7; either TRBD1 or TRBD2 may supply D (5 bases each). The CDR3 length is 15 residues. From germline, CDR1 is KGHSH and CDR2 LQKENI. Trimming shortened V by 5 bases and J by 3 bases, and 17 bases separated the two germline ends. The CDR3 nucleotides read TGTGCCAGCTCAGCCCCCGGGACCCCCGGCTACGAGCAGTACTTC. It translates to CASSAPGTPGYEQYF.

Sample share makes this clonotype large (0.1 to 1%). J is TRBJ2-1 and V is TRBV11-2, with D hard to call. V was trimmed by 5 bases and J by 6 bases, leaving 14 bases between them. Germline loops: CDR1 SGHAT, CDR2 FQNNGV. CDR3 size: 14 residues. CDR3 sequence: CASSPRASVNEQFF. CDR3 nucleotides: TGTGCCAGCAGCCCCCGGGCCTCGGTCAATGAGCAGTTCTTC.

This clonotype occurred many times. CDR3 DNA sequence: TGTGCCAGCACCCTTCGAGCAGACGAGCAGTACTTC. Translated, it gives CASTLRADEQYF. V usage is TRBV2 and J usage is TRBJ2-7; no firm D call. CDR3 length: 12 residues. V lost 7 bases to trimming and J lost 5 bases, with 12 bases between them. Per germline, CDR1 SNHLY and CDR2 FYNNEI. Variable domain in full (rest from reference TRBV2 and TRBJ2-7): EPEVTQTPSHQVTQMGQEVILRCVPISNHLYFYWYRQILGQKVEFLVSFYNNEISEKSEIFDDQFSVERPDGSNFTLKIRSTKLEDSAMYFCASTLRADEQYFGPGTRLTVT.

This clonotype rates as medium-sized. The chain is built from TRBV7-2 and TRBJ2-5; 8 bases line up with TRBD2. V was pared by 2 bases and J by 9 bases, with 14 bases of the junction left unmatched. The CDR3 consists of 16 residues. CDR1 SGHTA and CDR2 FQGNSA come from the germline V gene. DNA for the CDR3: TGTGCCAGCAGCTTAAGGCGGGGGGATGCGGGAGTGGCCCAGTACTTC. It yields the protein CASSLRRGDAGVAQYF. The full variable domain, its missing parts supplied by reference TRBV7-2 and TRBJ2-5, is GAGVSQSPSNKVTEKGKDVELRCDPISGHTALYWYRQSLGQGLEFLIYFQGNSAPDKSGLPSDRFSAERTGGSVSTLTIQRTQQEDSAVYLCASSLRRGDAGVAQYFGPGTRLLVL.

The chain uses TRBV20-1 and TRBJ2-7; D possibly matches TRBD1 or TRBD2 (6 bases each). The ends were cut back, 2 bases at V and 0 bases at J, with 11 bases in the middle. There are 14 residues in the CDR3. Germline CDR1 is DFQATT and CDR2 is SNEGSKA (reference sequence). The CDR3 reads CSARQGTGSYEQYF. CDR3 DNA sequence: TGCAGTGCTAGACAGGGGACTGGCTCCTACGAGCAGTACTTC.